This entry lists 15 T cell receptor beta chains sequenced from one sample in a study of OX40 agonist ivuxolimab in advanced cancers. Profiling relied on immunoSEQ multiplex PCR, and the TCRdb table lists in-frame clones only, not all of them. The sample carries around 80,000 clones, about 91% recorded once. The sample was CD4+ or CD8+ T cells sorted from blood, taken in a trial of the OX40 agonist ivuxolimab. All receptors come from an adult with an advanced solid tumor such as melanoma, head and neck, liver or kidney cancer.

A few counts support this clone. The V call is TRBV14, the J call TRBJ1-1; D ambiguous. The CDR3 runs 14 residues. Germline CDR1 and CDR2: SGHDN and FVKESK. V was pared by 3 bases and J by 4 bases, with 12 bases between. The CDR3 loop is CASSQAWTSTEAFF. CDR3 DNA: TGTGCCAGCAGCCAGGCTTGGACGAGCACTGAAGCTTTCTTT.

The chain has TRBV7-2 and TRBJ2-2, with TRBD2 as a possible D gene (6 bases). This CDR3 region has 15 residues. CDR1 and CDR2 from the germline V gene are SGHTA and FQGNSA. The germline V and J ends were trimmed by 5 bases and 6 bases, with 16 bases remaining between them. The CDR3 protein is CASSPRRENSGELFF. The CDR3 DNA reads as TGTGCCAGCAGCCCCAGGAGGGAGAATTCCGGGGAGCTGTTTTTT.

The chain carries TRBV2 and TRBJ1-5, with D maybe TRBD1 (5 bases). The germline V gene has CDR1 SNHLY and CDR2 FYNNEI. CDR3 length equals 16 residues. Trimming shortened V by 6 bases and J by 0 bases, and 15 bases separated the two germline ends. The CDR3 sequence: CASRWGRSDSNQPQHF. CDR3 DNA: TGTGCCAGCAGGTGGGGACGGTCTGATAGCAATCAGCCCCAGCATTTT.

The chain uses TRBV18 and TRBJ1-4, with a tentative D call TRBD1 (5 bases). Trimming took off 3 bases at V and 0 bases at J, with 17 bases between the two ends. CDR1 is KGHSH, CDR2 LQKENI, per germline. CDR3 size: 18 residues. The CDR3 is CASSPRTTRDATNEKLFF. The CDR3 DNA reads TGTGCCAGCTCACCTAGGACAACCCGAGATGCAACTAATGAAAAACTGTTTTTT. The full variable domain, with the rest looked up from reference TRBV18 and TRBJ1-4, is NAGVMQNPRHLVRRRGQEARLRCSPMKGHSHVYWYRQLPEEGLKFMVYLQKENIIDESGMPKERFSAEFPKEGPSILRIQQVVRGDSAAYFCASSPRTTRDATNEKLFFGSGTQLSVL.

The chain uses TRBV5-1 and TRBJ2-7; 10 bases map to TRBD1. The length of the CDR3 is 15 residues. Per germline, CDR1 SGHRS and CDR2 YFSETQ. After removal of 2 bases from V and 4 bases from J, the junction contained 6 bases not matched to a gene. CDR3 in DNA: TGCGCCAGCAGCTTTGAGGGACAGGGGCCTTACGAGCAGTACTTC. Amino acid sequence: CASSFEGQGPYEQYF.

This chain connects TRBV28 to TRBJ2-2; 10 bases match TRBD2. The CDR3 is 15 residues long. Germline trimming cut 6 bases from V and 3 bases from J; bases unmatched to any gene: 4. Germline loops: CDR1 MDHEN, CDR2 SYDVKM. CDR3 region: CASRKAGGYTGELFF. The CDR3 nucleotides read TGTGCCAGCAGGAAAGCGGGAGGGTACACCGGGGAGCTGTTTTTT.

The chain carries TRBV5-5 and TRBJ2-1; the D gene could be TRBD1 or TRBD2 (5 bases each). This CDR3 region has 15 residues. The V gene's germline CDR1 is SGHKS and CDR2 YYEKEE (reference sequence). V shed 4 bases and J shed 1 base, with 12 bases lying between them. CDR3 sequence reads: CASSLAQGSYNEQFF. CDR3 DNA: TGTGCCAGCAGCCTAGCCCAGGGTTCCTACAATGAGCAGTTCTTC.

The chain uses TRBV6-1 and TRBJ2-2; 9 bases fit TRBD2. In germline, CDR1 is MNHNS, CDR2 SASEGT. This CDR3 contains 17 residues. Trimming took 1 base from V and 6 from J; bases not matched to a gene: 9. The CDR3 region has the DNA TGTGCCAGCAGTGAAGGGGTGGGAGCGGGAGGTCCCGGGGAGCTGTTTTTT. Its translation: CASSEGVGAGGPGELFF.

Notes on this clone: One end of the junction does not line up with germline, which may come from a read error. The chain combines TRBV2 with TRBJ1-2, with 7 bases aligning to TRBD1. Per germline, CDR1 SNHLY and CDR2 FYNNEI. CDR3 length equals 13 residues. Written as DNA, the CDR3 is TGTGCCAGCAGCGCAAAGACAGGGAGATCCCTCCTATTC. Translating it yields CASSAKTGRSLLF.

The gene calls are TRBV7-9 and TRBJ2-7; perhaps TRBD1 as D (6 bases). The CDR3 sequence is 12 residues long. Between the trimmed V and J ends, which lost 8 bases and 1 base, there was a span of 9 bases. CDR1 SEHNR and CDR2 FQNEAQ come from the germline V gene (reference sequence). CDR3 nucleotides: TGTGCCAGCGGCCAGGGGTCCTACGAGCAGTACTTC. Translated: CASGQGSYEQYF.

V gene TRBV4-1 combines with J gene TRBJ2-4; D possibly corresponds to TRBD1 (6 bases). CDR1 and CDR2 (germline): MGHRA, YSYEKL. The germline V and J ends were trimmed by 1 base and 6 bases, with 13 bases remaining between them. The CDR3 consists of 15 residues. The CDR3 loop is CASSQGPGVGNIQYF. As DNA, the CDR3 is TGCGCCAGCAGCCAAGGGCCAGGGGTGGGAAACATTCAGTACTTC.

The chain is built from TRBV27 and TRBJ1-1; TRBD1 might be the D (6 bases). Germline V gene lookup returns CDR1 MNHEY and CDR2 SMNVEV (reference sequence). CDR3 length: 15 amino acids. Trimming shortened V by 0 bases and J by 2 bases, and 10 bases separated the two germline ends. The chain's CDR3 is CASSLSRGTNTEAFF. In DNA form, the CDR3 reads TGTGCCAGCAGTTTATCCAGGGGAACAAACACTGAAGCTTTCTTT.

V and J are TRBV6-1 and TRBJ2-1; tentatively, D is TRBD2 (5 bases). Germline V gives CDR1 MNHNS, CDR2 SASEGT. Trimming left V 7 bases short and J 9 bases short, with 13 bases between. The CDR3 runs 12 residues. CDR3 residues: CASIVHRGEQFF. CDR3 DNA: TGTGCCAGCATAGTCCATCGGGGTGAGCAGTTCTTC.

The J gene is TRBJ1-3, the V gene TRBV28; D is ambiguous. V gave up 3 bases and J gave up 1 base, with 10 bases separating them. This CDR3 spans 15 amino acids. Germline values: CDR1 MDHEN, CDR2 SYDVKM. The CDR3 sequence is CASSFWSGSGNTIYF. The CDR3 nucleotides read TGTGCCAGCAGTTTTTGGTCGGGGTCTGGAAACACCATATATTTT.

The chain joins TRBV6-1 to TRBJ2-5, with TRBD1 matching over 8 bases. V was clipped by 1 base and J by 0 bases; unmatched bases: 10. The CDR3 covers 18 residues. Germline V gene sequence: CDR1 MNHNS, CDR2 SASEGT. The CDR3 region is CASSEGTGRVRYQETQYF. The CDR3 DNA sequence: TGTGCCAGCAGTGAAGGGACAGGGCGCGTAAGGTACCAAGAGACCCAGTACTTC.